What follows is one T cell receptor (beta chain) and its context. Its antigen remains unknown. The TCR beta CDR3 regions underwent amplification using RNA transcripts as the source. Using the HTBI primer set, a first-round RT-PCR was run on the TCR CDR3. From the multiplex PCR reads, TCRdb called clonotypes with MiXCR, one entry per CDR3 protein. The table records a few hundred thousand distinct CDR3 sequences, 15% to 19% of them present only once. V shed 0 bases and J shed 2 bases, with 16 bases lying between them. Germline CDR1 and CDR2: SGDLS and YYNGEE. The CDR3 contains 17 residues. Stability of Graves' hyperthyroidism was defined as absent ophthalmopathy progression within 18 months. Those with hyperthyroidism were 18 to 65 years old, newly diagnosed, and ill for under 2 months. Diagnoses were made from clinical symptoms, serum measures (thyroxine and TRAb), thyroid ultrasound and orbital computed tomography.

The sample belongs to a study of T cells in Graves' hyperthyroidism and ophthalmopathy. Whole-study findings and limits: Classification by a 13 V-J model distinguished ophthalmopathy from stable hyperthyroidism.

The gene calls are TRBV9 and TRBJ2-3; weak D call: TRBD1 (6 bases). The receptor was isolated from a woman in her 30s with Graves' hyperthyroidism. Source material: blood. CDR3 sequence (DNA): TGTGCCAGCAGCGTAGGGGTGGGGTCAGGGGCCACAGATACGCAGTATTTT. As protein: CASSVGVGSGATDTQYF.